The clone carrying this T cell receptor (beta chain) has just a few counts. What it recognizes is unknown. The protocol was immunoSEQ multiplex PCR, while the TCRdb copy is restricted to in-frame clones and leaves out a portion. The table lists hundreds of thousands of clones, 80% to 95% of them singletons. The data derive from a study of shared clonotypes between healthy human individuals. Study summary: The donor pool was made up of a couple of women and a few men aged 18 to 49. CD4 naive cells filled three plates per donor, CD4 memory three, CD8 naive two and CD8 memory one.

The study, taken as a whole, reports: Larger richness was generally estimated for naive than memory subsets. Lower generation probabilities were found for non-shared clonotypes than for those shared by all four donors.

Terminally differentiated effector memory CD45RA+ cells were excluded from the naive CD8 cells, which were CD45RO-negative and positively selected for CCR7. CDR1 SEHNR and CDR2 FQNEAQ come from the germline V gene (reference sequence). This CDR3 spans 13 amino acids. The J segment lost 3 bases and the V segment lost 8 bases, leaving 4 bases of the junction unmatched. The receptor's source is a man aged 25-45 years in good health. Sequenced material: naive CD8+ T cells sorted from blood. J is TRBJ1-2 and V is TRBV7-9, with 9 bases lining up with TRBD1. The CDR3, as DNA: TGTGCCAGCGGAGGACAGGGGCACTATGGCTACACCTTC. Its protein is CASGGQGHYGYTF. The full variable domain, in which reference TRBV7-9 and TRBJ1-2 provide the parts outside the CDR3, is DTGVSQNPRHKITKRGQNVTFRCDPISEHNRLYWYRQTLGQGPEFLTYFQNEAQLEKSRLLSDRFSAERPKGSFSTLEIQRTEQGDSAMYLCASGGQGHYGYTFGSGTRLTVV.